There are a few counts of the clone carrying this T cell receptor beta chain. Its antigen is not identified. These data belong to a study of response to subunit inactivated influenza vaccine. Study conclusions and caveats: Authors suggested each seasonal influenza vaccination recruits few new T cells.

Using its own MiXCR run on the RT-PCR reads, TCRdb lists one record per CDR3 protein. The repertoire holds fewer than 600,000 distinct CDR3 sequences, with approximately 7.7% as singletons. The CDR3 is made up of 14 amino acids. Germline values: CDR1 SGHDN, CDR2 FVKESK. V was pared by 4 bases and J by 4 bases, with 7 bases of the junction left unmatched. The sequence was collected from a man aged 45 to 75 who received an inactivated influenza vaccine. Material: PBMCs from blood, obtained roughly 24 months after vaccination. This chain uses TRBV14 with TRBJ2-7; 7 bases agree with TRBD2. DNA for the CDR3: TGTGCCAGCAGCCGTGGCGGGAGATCGTACGAGCAGTACTTC. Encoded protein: CASSRGGRSYEQYF.